Listed here are 8 T cell receptor beta chains from one sample, sequenced in a study of shared clonotypes between healthy human individuals. The protocol was immunoSEQ multiplex PCR, while the TCRdb copy is restricted to in-frame clones and leaves out a portion. The sample gives more than 1,200,000 clones, 97% to 99% of which show up once; 0.36% is in the top ten. The specimen sequenced was naive CD4+ T cells sorted from blood. The subset denotes: CD45RA+ positively selected. The receptor source for this set is a man aged 30 to 39 in good health.

The chain combines TRBV6-6 with TRBJ2-5; 11 nucleotides line up with TRBD1. The CDR3 spans 13 residues. Germline values: CDR1 MNHNY, CDR2 SVGAGI (reference sequence). The V and J ends lost 10 bases and 4 bases, in that order; junction bases with no gene match: 5. The CDR3 nucleotides read TGTGCCACCGGGACAGGGGGAGGAGAGACCCAGTACTTC. It yields the protein CATGTGGGETQYF.

This rearrangement joins TRBV18 to TRBJ2-2; the D gene is possibly TRBD1 (6 bases). Trimming stripped 5 bases from V and 6 bases from J, with 13 bases between. The CDR3 is 14 amino acids. CDR1 and CDR2 (germline): KGHSH, LQKENI. The CDR3 nucleotides are TGTGCCAGCTCATCCCGCACAGGGTCCGGGGAGCTGTTTTTT. Protein: CASSSRTGSGELFF. The variable domain in full, completed from reference TRBV18 and TRBJ2-2, reads NAGVMQNPRHLVRRRGQEARLRCSPMKGHSHVYWYRQLPEEGLKFMVYLQKENIIDESGMPKERFSAEFPKEGPSILRIQQVVRGDSAAYFCASSSRTGSGELFFGEGSRLTVL.

V and J are TRBV5-1 and TRBJ2-5; 13 positions match TRBD2. Germline CDR1 SGHRS, CDR2 YFSETQ. The CDR3 runs 14 residues. V dropped 7 bases and J dropped 5; count of bases not matched to a gene: 5. CDR3 loop: CASRTSGGPETQYF. The CDR3, as DNA: TGCGCCAGCCGGACTAGCGGGGGTCCGGAGACCCAGTACTTC.

Of note for this clone: Within the sample, other DNA sequences also encode this same CDR3. CDR3 nucleotide sequence: TGTGCCAGCAGGGAGGGCCTTTCCTACAATGAGCAGTTCTTC. Translated: CASREGLSYNEQFF. The rearrangement joins TRBV6-1 to TRBJ2-1, with D possibly being TRBD2 (6 bases). V was trimmed by 6 bases and J by 1 base, leaving 10 bases between them. Germline lookup yields CDR1 MNHNS and CDR2 SASEGT. The CDR3 covers 14 residues.

Concerning this clone itself: The sample has other DNA sequences that encode this CDR3 too. The rearrangement uses TRBV6-5 and TRBJ2-3, with D possibly called TRBD1 or TRBD2 (6 bases each). V was trimmed by 2 bases and J by 0 bases, leaving 9 bases between them. CDR1 and CDR2 (germline): MNHEY, SVGAGI. The CDR3 contains 15 residues. The CDR3, as DNA: TGTGCCAGCAGTTACAGGGGGGCTAGCACAGATACGCAGTATTTT. Residues: CASSYRGASTDTQYF.

The V and J genes are TRBV29-1 and TRBJ2-3; D tentatively reads TRBD1 or TRBD2 (5 bases each). This CDR3 contains 14 residues. Trimming shortened V by 4 bases and J by 2 bases, and 13 bases separated the two germline ends. Germline CDR1 is SQVTM and CDR2 is ANQGSEA. The CDR3 sequence: CSVVAWGNTDTQYF. CDR3 DNA: TGCAGCGTTGTGGCATGGGGGAACACAGATACGCAGTATTTT.

The gene calls are TRBV11-2 and TRBJ2-7, with D perhaps matching TRBD1 (5 bases). The CDR3 contains 15 residues. Per germline, CDR1 SGHAT and CDR2 FQNNGV. The V gene lost 5 bases and the J gene lost 2 bases, with 16 bases spanning the gap. The CDR3 is CASSPLRERPYEQYF. CDR3 nucleotide sequence: TGTGCCAGCAGCCCCCTCAGGGAAAGGCCCTACGAGCAGTACTTC. Combining the CDR3 with reference TRBV11-2 and TRBJ2-7 gives the whole variable domain EAGVAQSPRYKIIEKRQSVAFWCNPISGHATLYWYQQILGQGPKLLIQFQNNGVVDDSQLPKDRFSAERLKGVDSTLKIQPAKLEDSAVYLCASSPLRERPYEQYFGPGTRLTVT.

The CDR3 region is CASSIPPGTGPDGGTQYF. The CDR3 DNA sequence: TGTGCCAGTAGTATCCCTCCAGGTACAGGGCCCGACGGGGGTACGCAGTATTTT. The chain carries TRBV19 and TRBJ2-3, with D perhaps given as TRBD1 or TRBD2 (6 bases each). V shed 3 bases and J shed 8 bases, with 27 bases lying between them. The germline V gene has CDR1 LNHDA and CDR2 SQIVND (reference sequence). CDR3 length: 18 residues.